The next 25 T cell receptor beta chains were all read from a single sample in a study of blood T cell repertoires in COVID-19. TCRdb's copy holds only in-frame clones and misses some; the assay was immunoSEQ multiplex PCR. The sample records roughly 53,000 clones, approximately 90% being singletons. Sequenced material: peripheral blood. These receptors were obtained from a woman aged 40 to 50 with active COVID-19.

The rearrangement uses TRBV7-2 and TRBJ1-5; no clear D gene. CDR3 length: 13 residues. The V end was cut by 1 base, the J end by 6 bases, with 7 bases between. In germline, CDR1 is SGHTA, CDR2 FQGNSA. Here the CDR3 DNA reads TGTGCCAGCAGCTTAGTGTCGGGTCAGCCCCAGCATTTT. It is translated as CASSLVSGQPQHF.

V is TRBV19 and J is TRBJ1-6; D perhaps matches TRBD1 (5 bases). Trimming removed 5 bases from V and 9 bases from J, with 17 bases in between. The CDR3 contains 15 residues. Germline CDR1 LNHDA, CDR2 SQIVND (reference sequence). The CDR3 nucleotides are TGTGCCAGTAGTGCGGGCGGGGGAAATCTTTCACCCCTCCACTTT. Protein sequence: CASSAGGGNLSPLHF.

This clone is a singleton in its sample. V usage is TRBV4-2 and J usage is TRBJ2-1; 7 bases agree with TRBD1. Trimming took 0 bases from V and 4 from J; bases not matched to a gene: 9. Looked up from germline, CDR1 is LGHNA and CDR2 is YNFKEQ. This CDR3 spans 17 amino acids. This CDR3 is CASSQERGQGVYNEQFF. CDR3 coding DNA: TGTGCCAGCAGCCAAGAAAGGGGGCAGGGGGTTTACAATGAGCAGTTCTTC.

The chain joins TRBV10-3 to TRBJ1-1; 7 bases are a match to TRBD1. The CDR3 covers 15 residues. Trimming removed 5 bases from V and 5 bases from J; junction bases left unmatched: 11. CDR1 ENHRY and CDR2 SYGVKD come from the germline V gene. The CDR3 DNA reads TGTGCCATCAGTCCGCGGGACAGAACTAAGACTGAAGCTTTCTTT. Residues: CAISPRDRTKTEAFF.

The V call is TRBV19, the J call TRBJ1-3; 9 positions agree with TRBD1. Germline CDR1 and CDR2: LNHDA and SQIVND (reference sequence). CDR3 length equals 16 residues. J lost 1 base, V lost 4 bases, and 5 bases had no gene match. CDR3 in amino acids: CASSKMTGGSGNTIYF. The CDR3, as DNA: TGTGCCAGTAGTAAGATGACAGGGGGATCTGGAAACACCATATATTTT.

This clone was recorded a few times. The chain links TRBV7-9 to TRBJ1-2, with D possibly being TRBD1 (6 bases). The CDR3 runs 15 residues. Looked up from germline, CDR1 is SEHNR and CDR2 is FQNEAQ (reference sequence). Trimming stripped 2 bases from V and 0 bases from J, with 10 bases between. As DNA, the CDR3 is TGTGCCAGCAGCTTAACGACAGGTTCTAACTATGGCTACACCTTC. Protein product: CASSLTTGSNYGYTF.

V is TRBV4-1 and J is TRBJ1-1, with D possibly TRBD1 on 6 matching bases. The length of the CDR3 is 14 residues. Germline V CDR1 and CDR2: MGHRA, YSYEKL. Trimming removed 0 bases at V and 4 bases at J, with 9 bases between. CDR3 bases: TGCGCCAGCAGCCAAGACAGGGGCCGCACTGAAGCTTTCTTT. It is translated as CASSQDRGRTEAFF.

This clone was counted a few times. The chain is built from TRBV11-3 and TRBJ2-5, with TRBD2 identical over 7 bases. The trim removed 5 bases at V and 2 bases at J, leaving 11 bases unmatched. Germline V gene lookup returns CDR1 SGHNT and CDR2 YENEEA. The length of the CDR3 is 16 residues. CDR3 sequence (DNA): TGTGCCAGCAGCCGGAGGTCTAGCGGATTACAAGAGACCCAGTACTTC. This encodes CASSRRSSGLQETQYF. Using reference TRBV11-3 and TRBJ2-5 for the parts outside the CDR3, the full variable domain is EAGVVQSPRYKIIEKKQPVAFWCNPISGHNTLYWYLQNLGQGPELLIRYENEEAVDDSQLPKDRFSAERLKGVDSTLKIQPAELGDSAVYLCASSRRSSGLQETQYFGPGTRLLVL.

The chain couples TRBV6-5 to TRBJ1-6; unclear D gene. The CDR3 covers 13 residues. Trimming removed 7 bases from V and 7 bases from J, with 11 bases in between. CDR1 is MNHEY and CDR2 is SVGAGI in the germline V gene. The CDR3 coding sequence is TGTGCCAGCATGGCCGGGAGGAATTCACCCCTCCACTTT. Protein: CASMAGRNSPLHF.

J is TRBJ1-1 and V is TRBV7-3; D is ambiguous. Germline V CDR1 and CDR2: SGHTA, FQGTGA. This CDR3 has 13 amino acids. Between the trimmed V and J ends, which lost 4 bases and 4 bases, there was a span of 10 bases. CDR3 DNA sequence: TGTGCCAGCAGCTGGACTGTGGCCACTGAAGCTTTCTTT. Encoded protein: CASSWTVATEAFF.

The chain recombines TRBV2 with TRBJ1-1; 7 nucleotides match TRBD1. This CDR3 has 14 residues. The trim removed 6 bases at V and 1 base at J, leaving 5 bases unmatched. Germline V gives CDR1 SNHLY, CDR2 FYNNEI. CDR3 coding DNA: TGTGCCAGCAGAACGGGACAGAGGAACACTGAAGCTTTCTTT. As protein: CASRTGQRNTEAFF.

The chain combines TRBV4-2 with TRBJ1-4, with no clear D. Looked up from germline, CDR1 is LGHNA and CDR2 is YNFKEQ. The CDR3 length is 16 residues. V lost 4 bases, J lost 6 bases, and 18 bases lay in between. This CDR3 is CASSLSQARRDEKLFF. The CDR3 DNA sequence: TGTGCCAGCAGCCTTTCACAAGCACGGAGGGATGAAAAACTGTTTTTT.

The rearrangement links TRBV29-1 to TRBJ2-7; 14 positions match TRBD2. CDR3 size: 14 residues. V gave up 5 bases and J gave up 2 bases; unmatched junction bases: 2. Germline-derived CDR1 and CDR2 are SQVTM and ANQGSEA. The CDR3 sequence: CSVLTSGGAYEQYF. The DNA for the CDR3 is TGCAGCGTTCTGACTAGCGGGGGGGCCTACGAGCAGTACTTC.

This chain joins TRBV7-2 and TRBJ2-3; the D gene is possibly TRBD1 (6 bases). The CDR3 consists of 15 residues. V was clipped by 4 bases and J by 3 bases, with 14 bases between them. Germline V lookup: CDR1 SGHTA, CDR2 FQGNSA. CDR3 DNA sequence: TGTGCCAGCAGCTCCGGAGGCAGGGGTACAGATACGCAGTATTTT. This translates into CASSSGGRGTDTQYF.

The chain couples TRBV6-2 or TRBV6-3 to TRBJ2-2; 10 positions agree with TRBD1. This CDR3 contains 15 residues. From germline, CDR1 is MNHEY and CDR2 SVGEGT. V lost 5 bases and J lost 1; bases outside the gene matches: 1. The chain's CDR3 is CASSRTGGNTGELFF. The CDR3 DNA follows: TGTGCCAGCAGTCGGACAGGGGGGAACACCGGGGAGCTGTTTTTT.

The chain is built from TRBV4-1 and TRBJ2-7; 8 positions match TRBD1. Trimming at V came to 4 bases and at J to 6 bases, leaving 5 bases not matched to a gene. This CDR3 comprises 13 residues. The germline gives CDR1 MGHRA, CDR2 YSYEKL. The CDR3 here is CASSLQTGVEQYF. CDR3 nucleotide sequence: TGCGCCAGCAGCCTTCAGACAGGGGTCGAGCAGTACTTC.

This chain links TRBV29-1 with TRBJ1-2; maybe TRBD1 (5 bases). V was shortened by 6 bases and J by 4 bases, with 24 bases between the two germline ends. Germline CDR1 and CDR2: SQVTM and ANQGSEA. The CDR3 has 16 residues. The CDR3 DNA is TGCAGCGTCGAGCCCCCCGGTGGCAGGGCTCTCTATGGCTACACCTTC. Translation gives CSVEPPGGRALYGYTF. The whole variable domain, filled in from reference TRBV29-1 and TRBJ1-2, reads SAVISQKPSRDICQRGTSLTIQCQVDSQVTMMFWYRQQPGQSLTLIATANQGSEATYESGFVIDKFPISRPNLTFSTLTVSNMSPEDSSIYLCSVEPPGGRALYGYTFGSGTRLTVV.

This chain links TRBV28 with TRBJ2-7; 11 bases align to TRBD2. Germline V gives CDR1 MDHEN, CDR2 SYDVKM. J was trimmed by 2 bases and V by 4 bases; bases with no gene match: 13. This CDR3 spans 18 amino acids. CDR3 coding DNA: TGTGCCAGCAGTTCCCTGAGGATGAGTAGCGGGGGGGCCTACGAGCAGTACTTC. Its protein product is CASSSLRMSSGGAYEQYF. The whole variable domain, filled in from reference TRBV28 and TRBJ2-7, reads DVKVTQSSRYLVKRTGEKVFLECVQDMDHENMFWYRQDPGLGLRLIYFSYDVKMKEKGDIPEGYSVSREKKERFSLILESASTNQTSMYLCASSSLRMSSGGAYEQYFGPGTRLTVT.

The rearrangement uses TRBV5-1 and TRBJ1-3; 10 nucleotides agree with TRBD1. V shed 1 base, J shed 2 bases, and the junction held 6 bases outside the gene matches. This CDR3 has 17 residues. Germline CDR1 SGHRS, CDR2 YFSETQ. This CDR3 is CASSLKGQGNAGNTIYF. In nucleotides, the CDR3 is TGCGCCAGCAGCTTGAAGGGACAGGGGAATGCTGGAAACACCATATATTTT.

This sequence joins TRBV18 and TRBJ2-7, with D unclear. CDR3 length: 14 amino acids. V lost 2 bases and J 4 bases, leaving 12 bases between the germline ends. Germline V gene data show CDR1 as KGHSH and CDR2 as LQKENI. The CDR3 sequence: CASSPKVSQYEQYF. In nucleotides, the CDR3 is TGTGCCAGCTCACCAAAGGTTAGCCAGTACGAGCAGTACTTC.

The sample holds a few counts of this clone. The chain links TRBV6-5 to TRBJ2-1; D possibly corresponds to TRBD1 (5 bases). CDR3 size: 13 residues. Germline loops: CDR1 MNHEY, CDR2 SVGAGI. The ends were cut back, 6 bases at V and 12 bases at J, with 18 bases in the middle. Written as DNA, the CDR3 is TGTGCCAGCAGAGAGGACATGAGTCTACGGCAGTTCTTC. Protein sequence: CASREDMSLRQFF.

The chain is built from TRBV6-6 and TRBJ1-1, with TRBD1 matching 7 bases. The trim removed 5 bases at V and 1 base at J, leaving 7 bases unmatched. Germline lookup yields CDR1 MNHNY and CDR2 SVGAGI (reference sequence). The CDR3 runs to 15 residues. The CDR3 spells CASSRPTGPNTEAFF. The CDR3, as DNA: TGTGCCAGCAGTCGCCCGACAGGGCCGAACACTGAAGCTTTCTTT.

This rearrangement joins TRBV3-1 (or the pseudogene TRBV3-2) to TRBJ2-1, with a tentative D call TRBD1 (7 bases). The length of the CDR3 is 15 residues. The V gene lost 3 bases and the J gene lost 7 bases, with 16 bases spanning the gap. Germline CDR1 LGHDT, CDR2 YNNKEL (reference sequence). In nucleotides, the CDR3 is TGTGCCAGCAGCCAGTCGGCCCCAGGGGGGAATGAGCAGTTCTTC. Its translation is CASSQSAPGGNEQFF.

As concerns this clone: A junction end diverges from the germline sequence, so it may reflect a read error. This sequence joins TRBV7-7 and TRBJ2-1; weak D call: TRBD2 (6 bases). CDR3 length: 15 amino acids. Per germline, CDR1 SSHAT and CDR2 FNYEAQ (reference sequence). The CDR3 spells CASSPTRHLRNEQFF. The CDR3 bases are TGTGCTAGCAGCCCGACTAGGCACCTTCGGAATGAGCAGTTCTTC.

The gene calls are TRBV28 and TRBJ2-7; 10 nucleotides agree with TRBD1. The CDR3 is 14 residues long. Trimming cost V 5 bases and J 3 bases; bases outside gene matches: 4. Germline V gene lookup returns CDR1 MDHEN and CDR2 SYDVKM. CDR3 sequence: CASSDRDRGYEQYF. The CDR3 nucleotides are TGTGCCAGCAGTGACCGGGACAGGGGCTACGAGCAGTACTTC.